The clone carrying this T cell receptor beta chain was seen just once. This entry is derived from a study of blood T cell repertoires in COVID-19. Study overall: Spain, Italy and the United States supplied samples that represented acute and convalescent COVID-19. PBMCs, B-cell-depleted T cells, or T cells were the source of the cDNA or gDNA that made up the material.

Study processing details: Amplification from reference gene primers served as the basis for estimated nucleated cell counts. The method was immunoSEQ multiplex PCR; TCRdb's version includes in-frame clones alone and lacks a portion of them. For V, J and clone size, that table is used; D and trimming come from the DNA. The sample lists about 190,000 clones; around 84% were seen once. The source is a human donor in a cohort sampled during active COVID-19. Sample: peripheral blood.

CDR3 nucleotides: TGTGCCAGCGGGGGGGGACAGGAAGTCTATGGCTACACCTTC. This encodes CASGGGQEVYGYTF. The chain is built from TRBV6-5 and TRBJ1-2, with 8 bases aligning to TRBD1. Trimming removed 8 bases from V and 4 bases from J; junction bases left unmatched: 9. The CDR3 extends over 14 amino acids. Germline V lookup: CDR1 MNHEY, CDR2 SVGAGI.